The TCR beta chain under discussion was sequenced for a study of human T cells and chemical hapten exposure. Time point given: patch test 2, 6 weeks after DPC sensitization. Stated treatment: therapeutic diphenylcyclopropenone sensitization with weekly scalp DPC. Donors were 18 to 70-year-old alopecia patients suitable for DPC. Someone pulled total RNA out of unfractionated whole blood. Using its own MiXCR run on the RACE reads, TCRdb lists one record per CDR3 protein. The profile shows 120,000 to 150,000 distinct CDR3 sequences, approximately 12% of them singletons. The CDR3 contains 13 residues. The germline CDR1 and CDR2 sequences are SNHLY and FYNNEI. Deletions cut 2 bases from V and 8 bases from J, with 9 bases between. This clonotype has more than one count but fewer than ten.

The receptor comes from a woman in her forties or fifties with alopecia areata. Some clones in this sample may be carry-over from other donors' samples. The chain joins TRBV2 to TRBJ1-4; D gene unclear. Sequencing was performed on whole blood, taken in connection with sensitization to the hapten diphenylcyclopropenone (DPC). The CDR3 DNA sequence: TGTGCCAGCAGTGAACTGGGGATGGAAAAACTGTTTTTT. Translated, it gives CASSELGMEKLFF.